These T cell receptor beta chains were read from a single sample in a study of beta chain features in type 1 diabetes. Measured with immunoSEQ multiplex PCR; TCRdb has only the in-frame clones, and not every one. This sample carries hundreds of thousands of clones, approximately 14% of them seen once, and the ten largest clones take roughly 0.028%. The sample taken for sequencing was naive CD4+ T cells from blood. These receptors all stem from a woman in her 40s in good health. CDR3s include the opening cysteine and the closing phenylalanine or tryptophan. The D gene is left open where the match is weak. Size tells how often a clone was seen (once, few, many) or the class of an expanded clone, and some rows leave it out.

clone size,D gene,J gene,V gene,CDR3 DNA,CDR3 protein
-,-,TRBJ2-2,TRBV18,TGTGCCAGCTCACCAGTAGGAGCCACCGGGGAGCTGTTTTTT,CASSPVGATGELFF
-,TRBD2,TRBJ2-5,TRBV2,TGTGCCAGCAGTGAAATCAGCGGGGGGTGGGAGACCCAGTACTTC,CASSEISGGWETQYF
many,-,TRBJ2-7,TRBV19,TGTGCCAGTAGACGTACGACAGGACCTTACGAGCAGTACTTC,CASRRTTGPYEQYF
few,TRBD1,TRBJ1-1,TRBV19,TGTGCCAGTAGTAGACAGGGGGCGAGTACTGAAGCTTTCTTT,CASSRQGASTEAFF
-,TRBD1,TRBJ2-3,TRBV11-1,TGTGCCAGCAGCAGGACGGGACAGGGGTCCGGCACAGATACGCAGTATTTT,CASSRTGQGSGTDTQYF
many,TRBD1,TRBJ1-4,TRBV23-1,TGCGCCAGCAGTCACCAAAAGGGACAGGGGGAATTT,CASSHQKGQGEF
few,TRBD1,TRBJ2-6,TRBV19,TGTGCCAGTAGTATGAGGACAGGGTCTGGGGCCAACGTCCTGACTTTC,CASSMRTGSGANVLTF
few,TRBD1,TRBJ1-5,TRBV5-1,TGCGCCAGCAGAACCGACAGGGATCAGCCCCAGCATTTT,CASRTDRDQPQHF
-,-,TRBJ1-1,TRBV2,TGTGCCAGCAGTGAAGCTAGGGGGGGCTTCTTT,CASSEARGGFF
few,-,TRBJ2-7,TRBV7-9,TGTGCCAGCAGCTTAACCCCTAACGGGGGCTCCTACGAGCAGTACTTC,CASSLTPNGGSYEQYF
-,-,TRBJ2-7,TRBV5-6,TGTGCCAGCAGCTTGGAGGTTGTGTTGCGGGGAAACCCTGGGGAGCAGTACTTC,CASSLEVVLRGNPGEQYF
-,TRBD2,TRBJ2-3,TRBV4-1,TGCGCCAGCAGCCTCGACACTAGCGGGGGGGCCTCGTTGGATACGCAGTATTTT,CASSLDTSGGASLDTQYF
-,-,TRBJ2-1,TRBV6-5,TGTGCCAGCAGTTCCGTGACACCGTCCTACAATGAGCAGTTCTTC,CASSSVTPSYNEQFF
-,TRBD2,TRBJ2-7,TRBV28,TGTGCCAGCAGTCCAGGAAGCGGGGATTTATACGAGCAGTACTTC,CASSPGSGDLYEQYF
few,TRBD2,TRBJ2-1,TRBV5-1,TGCGCCAGCAGCTTGGCCGGGACTAGCGCATACAATGAGCAGTTCTTC,CASSLAGTSAYNEQFF
-,TRBD2,TRBJ2-1,TRBV7-9,TGTGCCAGCGTTACTAGCGGGGGGAGGGGTGAGCAGTTCTTC,CASVTSGGRGEQFF
-,-,TRBJ1-1,TRBV27,TGTGCCAGCAGTTTCCAGTTGAACACTGAAGCTTTCTTT,CASSFQLNTEAFF
-,TRBD2,TRBJ2-2,TRBV5-6,TGTGCCAGCAGCCCGACGTTAGCGGGGGGAACCGGGGAGCTGTTTTTT,CASSPTLAGGTGELFF
-,TRBD1,TRBJ1-1,TRBV27,TGTGCCAGCAGTTATAAACAGGGGGTCACTGAAGCTTTCTTT,CASSYKQGVTEAFF
many,TRBD1,TRBJ2-3,TRBV7-9,TGTGCCAGCAGTCGACAGGGGACAGATACGCAGTATTTT,CASSRQGTDTQYF
-,-,TRBJ1-5,TRBV14,TGTGCCAGCAGCCCAACACACAATCAGCCCCAGCATTTT,CASSPTHNQPQHF
-,-,TRBJ2-3,TRBV19,TGTGCCAGTAGTATCCCCGGAGGCACAGATACGCAGTATTTT,CASSIPGGTDTQYF
-,TRBD1,TRBJ2-7,TRBV5-1,TGCGCCAGCAGCCCGGGGACAGGGGGCGAGCAGTACTTC,CASSPGTGGEQYF
-,-,TRBJ2-3,TRBV5-1,TGCGCCAGCAGCATGAGGAGAACAGATACGCAGTATTTT,CASSMRRTDTQYF
-,-,TRBJ2-1,TRBV19,TGTGCCAGTAGTTTTGGGCGGCGGGGCCTCTACAATGAGCAGTTCTTC,CASSFGRRGLYNEQFF
-,-,TRBJ1-2,TRBV11-2,TGTGCCAGCAGCCCAAGCCAGGGTCGCTATGGCTACACCTTC,CASSPSQGRYGYTF
few,-,TRBJ2-7,TRBV19,TGTGCCAGTAGTATGCGGAGAGCCTACGAGCAGTACTTC,CASSMRRAYEQYF
few,-,TRBJ1-2,TRBV25-1,TGTGCCAGCAGCCCCCGGCGGGGGGATTACTATGGCTACACCTTC,CASSPRRGDYYGYTF
-,TRBD2,TRBJ2-3,TRBV9,TGTGCCAGCAGCGCTGGGACTAGCGGGGGGGCGTACACAGATACGCAGTATTTT,CASSAGTSGGAYTDTQYF
-,-,TRBJ1-2,TRBV5-6,TGTGCCAGCACCCCCCCCGGGGGACCCTATGGCTACACCTTC,CASTPPGGPYGYTF